The T cell receptor beta chain under discussion was sequenced for a study of cytomegalovirus exposure and HLA in healthy donors. Whole-study findings and limits: Previously analyzed data showed that most TCR beta V segments were productive at a frequency of about 87% or about 30%. Fewer N-insertions (relative to the roughly 670-donor mean) were reportedly seen in an Asian-associated ancestry cluster in a later analysis.

Regarding this clone: Its antigen is not identified.

Nominally healthy donors provided the samples, though records likely missed some immune exposures. Researchers ran the PCR with 60 Vbeta and 13 Jbeta primers. Profiled with immunoSEQ multiplex PCR; TCRdb holds only in-frame clones, not every one. Here the sample spans around 150,000 clones, roughly 85% being singletons. Trimming at V came to 4 bases and at J to 10 bases, leaving 5 bases not matched to a gene. This CDR3 spans 13 amino acids. Germline values: CDR1 LGHNA, CDR2 YSLEER. The chain uses TRBV4-3 and TRBJ1-4, with 8 bases lining up with TRBD1. Sequencing was carried out using PBMCs. This receptor was identified in a man aged 35 to 55 in good health and CMV-seronegative. The CDR3 is CASSPDRGVKLFF. In DNA, the CDR3 is TGCGCCAGCAGCCCTGACAGGGGAGTAAAACTGTTTTTT.